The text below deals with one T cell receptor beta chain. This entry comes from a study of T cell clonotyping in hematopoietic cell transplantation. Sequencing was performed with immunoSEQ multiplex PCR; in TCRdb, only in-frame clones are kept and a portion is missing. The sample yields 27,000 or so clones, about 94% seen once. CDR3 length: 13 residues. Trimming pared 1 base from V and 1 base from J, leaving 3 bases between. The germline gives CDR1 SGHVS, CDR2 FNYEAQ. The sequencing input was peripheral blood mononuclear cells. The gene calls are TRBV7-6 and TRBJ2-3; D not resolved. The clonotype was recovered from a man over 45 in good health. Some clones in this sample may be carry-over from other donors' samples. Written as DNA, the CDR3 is TGTGCCAGCAGCTTAGTTGGCACAGATACGCAGTATTTT. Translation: CASSLVGTDTQYF.